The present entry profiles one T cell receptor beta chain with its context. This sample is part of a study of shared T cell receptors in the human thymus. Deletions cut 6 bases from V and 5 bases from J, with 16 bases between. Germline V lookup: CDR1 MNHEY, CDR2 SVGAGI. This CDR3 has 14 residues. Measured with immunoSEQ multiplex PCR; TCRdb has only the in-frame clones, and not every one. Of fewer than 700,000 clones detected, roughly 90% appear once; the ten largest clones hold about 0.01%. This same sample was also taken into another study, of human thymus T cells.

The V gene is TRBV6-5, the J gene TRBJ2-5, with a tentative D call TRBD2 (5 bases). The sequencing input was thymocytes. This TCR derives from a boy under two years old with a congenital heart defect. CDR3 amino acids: CASRENRTGETQYF. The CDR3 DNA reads TGTGCCAGCAGGGAAAACCGGACGGGGGAGACCCAGTACTTC.